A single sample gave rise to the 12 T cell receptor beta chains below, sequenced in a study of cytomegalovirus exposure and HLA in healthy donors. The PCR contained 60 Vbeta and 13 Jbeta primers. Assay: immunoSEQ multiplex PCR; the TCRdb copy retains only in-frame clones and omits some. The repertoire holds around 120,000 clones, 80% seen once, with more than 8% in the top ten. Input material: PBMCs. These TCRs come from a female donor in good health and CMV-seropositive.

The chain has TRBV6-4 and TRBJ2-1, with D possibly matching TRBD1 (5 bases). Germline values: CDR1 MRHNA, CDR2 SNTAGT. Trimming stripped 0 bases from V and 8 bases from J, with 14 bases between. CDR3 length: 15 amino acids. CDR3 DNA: TGTGCCAGCAGTGACTCGGGATTTTTCAGGGATGAGCAGTTCTTC. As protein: CASSDSGFFRDEQFF.

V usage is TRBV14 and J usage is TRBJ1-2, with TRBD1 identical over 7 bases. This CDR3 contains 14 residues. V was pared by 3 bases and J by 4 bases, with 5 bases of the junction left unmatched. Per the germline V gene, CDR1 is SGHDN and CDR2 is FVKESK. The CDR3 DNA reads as TGTGCCAGCAGCCAGGGGACAGTATTCTATGGCTACACCTTC. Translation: CASSQGTVFYGYTF.

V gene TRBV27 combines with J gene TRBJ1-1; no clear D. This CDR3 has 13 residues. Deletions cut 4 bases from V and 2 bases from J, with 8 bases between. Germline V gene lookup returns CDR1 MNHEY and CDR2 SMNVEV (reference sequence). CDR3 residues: CASSYQANTEAFF. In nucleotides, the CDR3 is TGTGCCAGCAGTTATCAGGCTAACACTGAAGCTTTCTTT.

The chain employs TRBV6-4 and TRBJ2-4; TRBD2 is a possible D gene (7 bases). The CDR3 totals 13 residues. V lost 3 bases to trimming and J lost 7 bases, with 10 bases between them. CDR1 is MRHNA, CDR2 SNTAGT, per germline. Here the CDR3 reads CASSEEGGNIQYF. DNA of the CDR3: TGTGCCAGCAGTGAAGAGGGGGGGAACATTCAGTACTTC.

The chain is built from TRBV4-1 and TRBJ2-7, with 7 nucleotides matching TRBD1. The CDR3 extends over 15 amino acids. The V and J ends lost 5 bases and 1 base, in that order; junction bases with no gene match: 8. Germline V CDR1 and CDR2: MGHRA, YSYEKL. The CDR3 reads CASSYQTGRSYEQYF. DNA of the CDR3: TGCGCCAGCAGCTATCAGACAGGGAGATCCTACGAGCAGTACTTC.

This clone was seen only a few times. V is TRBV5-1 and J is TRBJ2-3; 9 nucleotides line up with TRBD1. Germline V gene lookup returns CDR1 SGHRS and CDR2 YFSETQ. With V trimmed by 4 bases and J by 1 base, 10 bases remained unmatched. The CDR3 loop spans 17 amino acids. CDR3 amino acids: CASSLGQGTVGTDTQYF. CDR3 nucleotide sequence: TGCGCCAGCAGCCTCGGACAGGGGACTGTCGGCACAGATACGCAGTATTTT.

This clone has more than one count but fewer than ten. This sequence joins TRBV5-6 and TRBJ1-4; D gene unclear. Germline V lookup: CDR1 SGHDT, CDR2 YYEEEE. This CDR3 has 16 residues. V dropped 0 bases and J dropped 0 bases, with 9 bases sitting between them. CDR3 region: CASSLAVPATNEKLFF. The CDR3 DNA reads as TGTGCCAGCAGCTTGGCAGTCCCAGCAACTAATGAAAAACTGTTTTTT. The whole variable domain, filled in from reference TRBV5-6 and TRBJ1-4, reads DAGVTQSPTHLIKTRGQQVTLRCSPKSGHDTVSWYQQALGQGPQFIFQYYEEEERQRGNFPDRFSGHQFPNYSSELNVNALLLGDSALYLCASSLAVPATNEKLFFGSGTQLSVL.

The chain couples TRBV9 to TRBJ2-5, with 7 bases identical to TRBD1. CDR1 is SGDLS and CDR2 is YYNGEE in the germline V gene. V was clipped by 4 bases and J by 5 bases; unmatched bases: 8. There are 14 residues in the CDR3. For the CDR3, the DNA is TGTGCCAGCAGCCCGTCGGACAGGTTTGAGACCCAGTACTTC. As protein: CASSPSDRFETQYF.

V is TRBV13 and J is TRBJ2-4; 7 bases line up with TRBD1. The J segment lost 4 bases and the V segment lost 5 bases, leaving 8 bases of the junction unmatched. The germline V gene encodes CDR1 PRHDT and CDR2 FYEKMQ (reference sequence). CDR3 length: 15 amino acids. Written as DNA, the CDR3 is TGTGCCAGCAGCCCCCCGGGACAGTTAAAAAACATTCAGTACTTC. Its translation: CASSPPGQLKNIQYF.

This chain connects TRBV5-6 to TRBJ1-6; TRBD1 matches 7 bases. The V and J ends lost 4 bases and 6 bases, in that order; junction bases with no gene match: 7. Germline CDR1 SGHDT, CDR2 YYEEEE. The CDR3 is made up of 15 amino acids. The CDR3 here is CASSPWDSLNSPLHF. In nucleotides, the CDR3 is TGTGCCAGCAGCCCCTGGGACAGCCTTAATTCACCCCTCCACTTT.

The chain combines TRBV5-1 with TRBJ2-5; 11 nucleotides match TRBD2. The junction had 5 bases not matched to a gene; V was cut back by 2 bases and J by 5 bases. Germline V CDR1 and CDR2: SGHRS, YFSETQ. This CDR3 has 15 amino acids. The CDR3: CASSFSGGAGETQYF. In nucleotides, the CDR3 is TGCGCCAGCAGCTTTAGCGGGGGGGCCGGGGAGACCCAGTACTTC.

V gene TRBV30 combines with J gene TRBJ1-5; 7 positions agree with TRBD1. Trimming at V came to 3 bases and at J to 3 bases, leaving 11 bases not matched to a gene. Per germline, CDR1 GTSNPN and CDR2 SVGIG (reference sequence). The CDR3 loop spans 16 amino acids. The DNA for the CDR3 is TGTGCCTGGAGCCCTTCCGGGACAGCCTTCAATCAGCCCCAGCATTTT. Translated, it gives CAWSPSGTAFNQPQHF. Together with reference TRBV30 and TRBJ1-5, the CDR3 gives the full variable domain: SQTIHQWPATLVQPVGSPLSLECTVEGTSNPNLYWYRQAAGRGLQLLFYSVGIGQISSEVPQNLSASRPQDRQFILSSKKLLLSDSGFYLCAWSPSGTAFNQPQHFGDGTRLSIL.